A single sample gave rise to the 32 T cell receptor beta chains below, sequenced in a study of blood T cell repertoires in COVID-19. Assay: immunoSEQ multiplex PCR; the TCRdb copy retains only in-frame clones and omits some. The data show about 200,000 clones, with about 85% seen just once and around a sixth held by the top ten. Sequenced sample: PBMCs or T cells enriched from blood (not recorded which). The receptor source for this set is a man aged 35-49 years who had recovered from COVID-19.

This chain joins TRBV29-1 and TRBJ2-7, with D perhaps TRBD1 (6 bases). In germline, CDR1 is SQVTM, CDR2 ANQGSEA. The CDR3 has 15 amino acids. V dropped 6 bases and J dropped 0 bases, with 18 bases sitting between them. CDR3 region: CSVRTDRLASYEQYF. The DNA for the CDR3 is TGCAGCGTCCGGACCGACAGGCTCGCCTCCTACGAGCAGTACTTC.

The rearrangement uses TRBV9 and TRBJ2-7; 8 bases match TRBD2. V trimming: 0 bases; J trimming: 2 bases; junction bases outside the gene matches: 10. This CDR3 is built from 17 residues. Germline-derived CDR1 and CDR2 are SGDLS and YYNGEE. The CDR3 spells CASSVGGAGVSPYEQYF. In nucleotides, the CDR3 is TGTGCCAGCAGCGTAGGAGGAGCGGGAGTTTCCCCCTACGAGCAGTACTTC.

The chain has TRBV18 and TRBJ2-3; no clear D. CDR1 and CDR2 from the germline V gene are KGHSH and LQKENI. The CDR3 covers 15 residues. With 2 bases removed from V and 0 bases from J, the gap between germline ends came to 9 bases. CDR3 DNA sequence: TGTGCCAGCTCACCAGGGCAGGATAGCACAGATACGCAGTATTTT. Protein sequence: CASSPGQDSTDTQYF. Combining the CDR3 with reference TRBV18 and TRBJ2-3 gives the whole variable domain NAGVMQNPRHLVRRRGQEARLRCSPMKGHSHVYWYRQLPEEGLKFMVYLQKENIIDESGMPKERFSAEFPKEGPSILRIQQVVRGDSAAYFCASSPGQDSTDTQYFGPGTRLTVL.

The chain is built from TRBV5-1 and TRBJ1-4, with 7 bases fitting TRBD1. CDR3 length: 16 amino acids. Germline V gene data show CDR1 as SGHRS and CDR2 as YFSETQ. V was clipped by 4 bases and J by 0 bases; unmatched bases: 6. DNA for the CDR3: TGCGCCAGCAGCCGGGACAGCCAACCAACTAATGAAAAACTGTTTTTT. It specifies CASSRDSQPTNEKLFF. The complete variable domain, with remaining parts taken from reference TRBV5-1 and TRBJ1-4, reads KAGVTQTPRYLIKTRGQQVTLSCSPISGHRSVSWYQQTPGQGLQFLFEYFSETQRNKGNFPGRFSGRQFSNSRSEMNVSTLELGDSALYLCASSRDSQPTNEKLFFGSGTQLSVL.

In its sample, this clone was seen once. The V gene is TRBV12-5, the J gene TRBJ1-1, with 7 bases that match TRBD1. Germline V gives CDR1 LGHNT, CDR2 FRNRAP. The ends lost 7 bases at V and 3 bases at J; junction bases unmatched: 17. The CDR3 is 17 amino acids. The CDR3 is CASASSGQPPVYTEAFF. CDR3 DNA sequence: TGTGCTAGTGCCTCTTCGGGACAGCCCCCCGTCTACACTGAAGCTTTCTTT. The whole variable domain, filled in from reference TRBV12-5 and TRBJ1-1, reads DARVTQTPRHKVTEMGQEVTMRCQPILGHNTVFWYRQTMMQGLELLAYFRNRAPLDDSGMPKDRFSAEMPDATLATLKIQPSEPRDSAVYFCASASSGQPPVYTEAFFGQGTRLTVV.

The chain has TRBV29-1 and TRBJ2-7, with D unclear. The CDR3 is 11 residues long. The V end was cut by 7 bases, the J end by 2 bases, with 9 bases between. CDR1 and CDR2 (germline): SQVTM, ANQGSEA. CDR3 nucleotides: TGCAGCGGCAGGTCAGCCTACGAGCAGTACTTC. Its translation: CSGRSAYEQYF.

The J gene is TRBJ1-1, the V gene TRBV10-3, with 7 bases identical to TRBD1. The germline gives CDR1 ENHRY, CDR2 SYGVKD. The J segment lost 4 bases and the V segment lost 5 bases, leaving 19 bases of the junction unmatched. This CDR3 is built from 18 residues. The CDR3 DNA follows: TGTGCCATCAGTAAAATAAAGGGACAGAACTTCCCCCCCACTGAAGCTTTCTTT. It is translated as CAISKIKGQNFPPTEAFF.

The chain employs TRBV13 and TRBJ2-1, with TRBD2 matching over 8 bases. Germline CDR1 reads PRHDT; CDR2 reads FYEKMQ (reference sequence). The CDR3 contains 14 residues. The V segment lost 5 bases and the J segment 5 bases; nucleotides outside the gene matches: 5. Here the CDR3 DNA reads TGTGCCAGCAGCCACGGGACTAGAAACAATGAGCAGTTCTTC. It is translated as CASSHGTRNNEQFF.

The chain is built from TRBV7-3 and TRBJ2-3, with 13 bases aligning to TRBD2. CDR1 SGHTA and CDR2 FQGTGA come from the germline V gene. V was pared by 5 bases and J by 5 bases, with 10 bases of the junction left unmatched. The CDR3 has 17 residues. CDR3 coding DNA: TGTGCCAGCAGCGACCAAACTAGCGGGAGGGCAGGAGATACGCAGTATTTT. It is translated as CASSDQTSGRAGDTQYF.

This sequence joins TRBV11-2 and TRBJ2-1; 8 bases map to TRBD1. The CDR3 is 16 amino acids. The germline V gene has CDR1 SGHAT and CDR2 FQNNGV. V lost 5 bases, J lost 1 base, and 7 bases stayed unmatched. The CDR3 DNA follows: TGTGCCAGCAGCCCCCGTGACAGGGGTTCCTACAATGAGCAGTTCTTC. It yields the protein CASSPRDRGSYNEQFF.

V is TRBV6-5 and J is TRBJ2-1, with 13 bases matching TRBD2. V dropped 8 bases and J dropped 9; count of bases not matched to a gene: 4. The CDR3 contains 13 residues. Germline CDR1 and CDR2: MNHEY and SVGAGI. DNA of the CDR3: TGTGCCAGCCGGACTAGCGGGAGAGGTGAGCAGTTCTTC. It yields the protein CASRTSGRGEQFF.

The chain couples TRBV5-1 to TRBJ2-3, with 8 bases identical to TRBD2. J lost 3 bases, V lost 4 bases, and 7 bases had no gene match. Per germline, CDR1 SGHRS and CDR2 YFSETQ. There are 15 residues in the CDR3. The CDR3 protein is CASSAGTRDTDTQYF. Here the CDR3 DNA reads TGCGCCAGCAGCGCCGGGACTAGAGATACAGATACGCAGTATTTT.

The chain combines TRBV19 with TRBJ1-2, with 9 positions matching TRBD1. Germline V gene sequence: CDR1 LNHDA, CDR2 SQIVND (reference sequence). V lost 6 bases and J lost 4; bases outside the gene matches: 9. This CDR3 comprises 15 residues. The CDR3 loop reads CASRDRDRVGYGYTF. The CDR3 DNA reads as TGTGCCAGTAGAGACCGGGACAGGGTCGGCTATGGCTACACCTTC.

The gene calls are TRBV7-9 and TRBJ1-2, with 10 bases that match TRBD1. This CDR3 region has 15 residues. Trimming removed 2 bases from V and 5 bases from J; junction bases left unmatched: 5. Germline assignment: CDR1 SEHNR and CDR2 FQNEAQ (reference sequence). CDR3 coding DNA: TGTGCCAGCAGCTTAACCCGGACAGGGGGGTATGGCTACACCTTC. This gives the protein CASSLTRTGGYGYTF.

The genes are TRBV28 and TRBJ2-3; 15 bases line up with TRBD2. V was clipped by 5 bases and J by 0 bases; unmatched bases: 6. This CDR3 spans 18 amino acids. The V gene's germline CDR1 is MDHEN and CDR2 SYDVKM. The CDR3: CASSPYGTSGRSTDTQYF. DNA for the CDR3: TGTGCCAGCAGTCCATATGGGACTAGCGGGAGGAGCACAGATACGCAGTATTTT.

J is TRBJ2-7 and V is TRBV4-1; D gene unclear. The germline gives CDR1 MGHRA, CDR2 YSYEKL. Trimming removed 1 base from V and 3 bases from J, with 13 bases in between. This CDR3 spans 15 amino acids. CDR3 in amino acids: CASSQVHSNLYEQYF. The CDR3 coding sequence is TGCGCCAGCAGCCAAGTCCACAGTAATCTCTACGAGCAGTACTTC.

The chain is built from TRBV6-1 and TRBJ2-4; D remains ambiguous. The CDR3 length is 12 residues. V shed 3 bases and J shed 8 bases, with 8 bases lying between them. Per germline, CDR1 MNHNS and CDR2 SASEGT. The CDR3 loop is CASSETSDIQYF. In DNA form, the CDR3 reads TGTGCCAGCAGTGAGACTTCCGACATTCAGTACTTC.

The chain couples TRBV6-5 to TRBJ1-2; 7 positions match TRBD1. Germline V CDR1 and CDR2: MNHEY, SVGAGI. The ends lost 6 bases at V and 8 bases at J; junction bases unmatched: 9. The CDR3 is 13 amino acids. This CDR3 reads CASRYETGSGYTF. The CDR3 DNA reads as TGTGCCAGCAGATACGAGACAGGGAGCGGCTACACCTTC.

The CDR3 coding sequence is TGTGCCAGCAGCTTCCGCGGGAGCACAGATACGCAGTATTTT. Its protein product is CASSFRGSTDTQYF. The genes are TRBV5-5 and TRBJ2-3; maybe TRBD2 (5 bases). V was shortened by 2 bases and J by 0 bases, with 7 bases between the two germline ends. CDR1 and CDR2 from the germline V gene are SGHKS and YYEKEE (reference sequence). This CDR3 is built from 14 residues.

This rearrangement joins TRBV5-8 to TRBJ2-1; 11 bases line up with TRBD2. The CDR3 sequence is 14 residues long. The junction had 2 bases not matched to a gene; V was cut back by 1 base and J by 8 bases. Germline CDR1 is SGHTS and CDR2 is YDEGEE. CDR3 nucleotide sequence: TGTGCCAGCAGCTTGACTAGCGGGAGCCATGAGCAGTTCTTC. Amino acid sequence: CASSLTSGSHEQFF.

CDR3 sequence (DNA): TGTGCCAGCAGCCCATGGGGAGGGAACTCCTACAATGAGCAGTTCTTC. As protein: CASSPWGGNSYNEQFF. The V gene is TRBV7-3, the J gene TRBJ2-1, with TRBD2 identical over 7 bases. This CDR3 is built from 16 residues. Germline loops: CDR1 SGHTA, CDR2 FQGTGA. V lost 5 bases, J lost 0 bases, and 7 bases stayed unmatched.

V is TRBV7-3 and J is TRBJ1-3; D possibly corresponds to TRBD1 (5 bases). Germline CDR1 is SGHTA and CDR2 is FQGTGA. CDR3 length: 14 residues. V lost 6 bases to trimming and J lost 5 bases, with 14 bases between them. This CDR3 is CASRRNGGRNTIYF. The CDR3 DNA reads TGTGCCAGCAGACGCAACGGGGGTCGAAACACCATATATTTT. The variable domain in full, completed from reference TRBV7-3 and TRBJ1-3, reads GAGVSQTPSNKVTEKGKYVELRCDPISGHTALYWYRQSLGQGPEFLIYFQGTGAADDSGLPNDRFFAVRPEGSVSTLKIQRTERGDSAVYLCASRRNGGRNTIYFGEGSWLTVV.

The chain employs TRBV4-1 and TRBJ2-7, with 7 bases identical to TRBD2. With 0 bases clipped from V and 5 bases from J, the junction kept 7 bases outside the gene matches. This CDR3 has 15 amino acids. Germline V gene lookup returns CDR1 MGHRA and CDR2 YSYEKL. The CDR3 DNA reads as TGCGCCAGCAGCCAAGATGGGCGGGAGTCCGACGAGCAGTACTTC. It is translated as CASSQDGRESDEQYF.

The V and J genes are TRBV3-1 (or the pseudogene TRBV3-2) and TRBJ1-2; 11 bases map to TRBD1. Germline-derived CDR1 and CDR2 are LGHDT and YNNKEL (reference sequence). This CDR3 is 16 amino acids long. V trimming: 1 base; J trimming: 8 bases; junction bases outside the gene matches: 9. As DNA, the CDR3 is TGTGCCAGCAGCCAAGTTGCCGGGACAGGGGGTCCGGGCTACACCTTC. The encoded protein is CASSQVAGTGGPGYTF.

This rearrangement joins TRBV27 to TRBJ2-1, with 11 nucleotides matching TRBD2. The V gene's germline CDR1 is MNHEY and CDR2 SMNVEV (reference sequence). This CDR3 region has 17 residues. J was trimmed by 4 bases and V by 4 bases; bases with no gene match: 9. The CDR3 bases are TGTGCCAGCAGTTACATAGCGGGAGGGCCTATATACAATGAGCAGTTCTTC. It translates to CASSYIAGGPIYNEQFF.

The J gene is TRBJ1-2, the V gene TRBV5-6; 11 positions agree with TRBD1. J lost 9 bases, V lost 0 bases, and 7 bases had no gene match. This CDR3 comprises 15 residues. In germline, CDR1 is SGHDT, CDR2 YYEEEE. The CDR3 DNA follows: TGTGCCAGCAGCTTGGAGGACAGGGGGCTTCGGAGCTACACCTTC. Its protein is CASSLEDRGLRSYTF. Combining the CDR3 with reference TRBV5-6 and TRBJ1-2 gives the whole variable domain DAGVTQSPTHLIKTRGQQVTLRCSPKSGHDTVSWYQQALGQGPQFIFQYYEEEERQRGNFPDRFSGHQFPNYSSELNVNALLLGDSALYLCASSLEDRGLRSYTFGSGTRLTVV.

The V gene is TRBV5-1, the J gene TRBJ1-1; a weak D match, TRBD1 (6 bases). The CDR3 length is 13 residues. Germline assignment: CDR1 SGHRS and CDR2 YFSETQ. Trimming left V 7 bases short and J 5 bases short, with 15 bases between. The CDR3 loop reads CASEGSQGTEAFF. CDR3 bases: TGCGCCAGCGAGGGGTCACAGGGAACTGAAGCTTTCTTT.

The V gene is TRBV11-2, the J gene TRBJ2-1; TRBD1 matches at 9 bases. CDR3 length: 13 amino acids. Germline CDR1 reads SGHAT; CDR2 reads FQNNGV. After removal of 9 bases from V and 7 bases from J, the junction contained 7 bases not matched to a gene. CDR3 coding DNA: TGTGCCAGTGGCCCCGGGACAGGGAATGAGCAGTTCTTC. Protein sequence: CASGPGTGNEQFF.

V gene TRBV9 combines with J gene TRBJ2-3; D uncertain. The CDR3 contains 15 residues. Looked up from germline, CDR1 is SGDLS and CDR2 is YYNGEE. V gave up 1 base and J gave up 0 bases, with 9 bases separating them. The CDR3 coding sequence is TGTGCCAGCAGCGTAAACACAGCTAGCACAGATACGCAGTATTTT. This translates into CASSVNTASTDTQYF.

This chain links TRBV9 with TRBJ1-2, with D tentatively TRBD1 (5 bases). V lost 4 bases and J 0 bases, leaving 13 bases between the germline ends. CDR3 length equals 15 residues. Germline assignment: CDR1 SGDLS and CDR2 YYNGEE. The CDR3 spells CASSHVLGANYGYTF. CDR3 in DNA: TGTGCCAGCAGCCATGTCCTAGGGGCTAACTATGGCTACACCTTC.

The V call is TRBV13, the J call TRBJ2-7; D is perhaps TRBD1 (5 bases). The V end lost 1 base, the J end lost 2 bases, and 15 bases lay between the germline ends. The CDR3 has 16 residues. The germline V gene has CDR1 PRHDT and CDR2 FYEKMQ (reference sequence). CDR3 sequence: CASSLVRQGHTYEQYF. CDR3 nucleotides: TGTGCCAGCAGCTTAGTGCGGCAGGGCCACACCTACGAGCAGTACTTC.

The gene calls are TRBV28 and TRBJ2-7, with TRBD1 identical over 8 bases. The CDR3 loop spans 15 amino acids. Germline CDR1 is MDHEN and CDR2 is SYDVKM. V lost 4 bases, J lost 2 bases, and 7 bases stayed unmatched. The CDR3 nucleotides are TGTGCCAGCAGTTCGGCCGGGACAGGAGCCTACGAGCAGTACTTC. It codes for CASSSAGTGAYEQYF. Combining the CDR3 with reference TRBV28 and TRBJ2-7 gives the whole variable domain DVKVTQSSRYLVKRTGEKVFLECVQDMDHENMFWYRQDPGLGLRLIYFSYDVKMKEKGDIPEGYSVSREKKERFSLILESASTNQTSMYLCASSSAGTGAYEQYFGPGTRLTVT.